Described below is a single T cell receptor beta chain sequence and its context. V trimming: 5 bases; J trimming: 1 base; junction bases outside the gene matches: 11. This CDR3 has 16 residues. The germline CDR1 and CDR2 sequences are SGHRS and YFSETQ. This sample was taken from a study of blood T cell repertoires in COVID-19. The repertoire was sequenced with immunoSEQ multiplex PCR; TCRdb's copy has only in-frame clones and lacks some. Seen here are some 60,000 clones, about 75% observed once, and the top ten hold around 32%. The V and J genes are TRBV5-1 and TRBJ2-7, with 8 nucleotides matching TRBD2. The TCR sequence derives from a human donor in a cohort sampled during active COVID-19. Sequenced material: peripheral blood. The CDR3 region is CASSFGPSGGSYEQYF. Written as DNA, the CDR3 is TGCGCCAGCAGTTTTGGTCCCAGCGGGGGTTCCTACGAGCAGTACTTC.